Shown below are 17 T cell receptor beta chains from a single sample sequenced in a study of cytomegalovirus exposure and HLA in healthy donors. The PCR ran on 60 Vbeta and 13 Jbeta primers. Using immunoSEQ multiplex PCR, the repertoire was profiled, and TCRdb retains in-frame clones only, with some absent. The table shows about 82,000 clones, with 60% to 85% occurring only once. The sample comprised PBMCs. The receptor set was obtained from a male donor in good health and CMV-seropositive.

Only a few counts were recorded for this clone. The J gene is TRBJ2-7, the V gene TRBV18; D is unresolved. The V end lost 1 base, the J end lost 5 bases, and 15 bases lay between the germline ends. Germline loops: CDR1 KGHSH, CDR2 LQKENI. The CDR3 has 15 residues. This CDR3 reads CASSPRAEFSHEQYF. The CDR3 DNA sequence: TGTGCCAGCTCACCACGTGCAGAATTCAGTCACGAGCAGTACTTC.

This chain uses TRBV6-5 with TRBJ2-7; 8 bases agree with TRBD2. In germline, CDR1 is MNHEY, CDR2 SVGAGI. V trimming: 8 bases; J trimming: 5 bases; junction bases outside the gene matches: 8. The CDR3 is 13 residues long. CDR3 nucleotide sequence: TGTGCCAGCGGAAGGACTAGCTTCGACGAGCAGTACTTC. Residues: CASGRTSFDEQYF.

The genes are TRBV11-2 and TRBJ2-5, with D possibly matching TRBD1 (6 bases). This CDR3 spans 15 amino acids. CDR1 and CDR2 (germline): SGHAT, FQNNGV. Trimming removed 0 bases at V and 1 base at J, with 9 bases between. The CDR3 DNA reads TGTGCCAGCAGCTTAGATGGGGACACCCAAGAGACCCAGTACTTC. Translation: CASSLDGDTQETQYF.

This CDR3 reads CASSEGTHPGELFF. CDR3 DNA: TGTGCCAGCAGTGAAGGGACACATCCCGGGGAGCTGTTTTTT. The rearrangement joins TRBV6-1 to TRBJ2-2; perhaps TRBD1 as D (5 bases). Germline CDR1 is MNHNS and CDR2 is SASEGT. The V end lost 1 base, the J end lost 6 bases, and 9 bases lay between the germline ends. The CDR3 is made up of 14 amino acids.

The chain has TRBV7-9 and TRBJ1-3; no clear D gene. V was pared by 4 bases and J by 0 bases, with 13 bases between. CDR1 and CDR2 (germline): SEHNR, FQNEAQ (reference sequence). The CDR3 consists of 16 residues. CDR3 nucleotides: TGTGCCAGCAGCTCTACAGTTACTGGCTCTGGAAACACCATATATTTT. Encoded protein: CASSSTVTGSGNTIYF.

The J gene is TRBJ2-5, the V gene TRBV7-6; 11 bases match TRBD2. This CDR3 has 13 residues. V was clipped by 5 bases and J by 7 bases; unmatched bases: 3. Germline loops: CDR1 SGHVS, CDR2 FNYEAQ. The CDR3 loop reads CASSILAGGTQYF. In nucleotides, the CDR3 is TGTGCCAGCAGCATTCTAGCGGGAGGGACCCAGTACTTC.

The chain recombines TRBV18 with TRBJ1-4; 7 bases are shared with TRBD1. With V trimmed by 6 bases and J by 6 bases, 7 bases remained unmatched. This CDR3 region has 14 residues. CDR1 and CDR2 from the germline V gene are KGHSH and LQKENI. CDR3 loop: CASSAQGGDEKLFF. The CDR3 DNA sequence: TGTGCCAGCTCTGCTCAGGGGGGTGATGAAAAACTGTTTTTT.

V usage is TRBV4-3 and J usage is TRBJ1-4; 7 bases map to TRBD1. J lost 7 bases, V lost 4 bases, and 6 bases had no gene match. CDR1 LGHNA and CDR2 YSLEER come from the germline V gene. CDR3 size: 14 residues. The CDR3 loop reads CASSPQHRGEKLFF. The CDR3 region has the DNA TGCGCCAGCAGCCCACAGCACAGGGGTGAAAAACTGTTTTTT.

This sequence joins TRBV5-1 and TRBJ2-3, with 14 bases fitting TRBD2. The CDR3 has 16 residues. Germline lookup yields CDR1 SGHRS and CDR2 YFSETQ. With V trimmed by 4 bases and J by 5 bases, 6 bases remained unmatched. The CDR3 loop is CASSQGLAGDVDTQYF. The CDR3 bases are TGCGCCAGCAGCCAGGGACTAGCGGGAGACGTAGATACGCAGTATTTT. The full variable domain, with the rest looked up from reference TRBV5-1 and TRBJ2-3, is KAGVTQTPRYLIKTRGQQVTLSCSPISGHRSVSWYQQTPGQGLQFLFEYFSETQRNKGNFPGRFSGRQFSNSRSEMNVSTLELGDSALYLCASSQGLAGDVDTQYFGPGTRLTVL.

The chain carries TRBV27 and TRBJ1-1; no clear D. CDR1 and CDR2 from the germline V gene are MNHEY and SMNVEV (reference sequence). This CDR3 comprises 13 residues. V was shortened by 5 bases and J by 2 bases, with 9 bases between the two germline ends. CDR3 in amino acids: CASSDSVNTEAFF. The CDR3 region has the DNA TGTGCCAGCAGTGATTCGGTCAACACTGAAGCTTTCTTT.

The CDR3 sequence: CASSFRLASEYNEQFF. CDR3 bases: TGTGCCAGCAGCTTCCGTCTAGCGTCTGAGTACAATGAGCAGTTCTTC. The chain combines TRBV5-6 with TRBJ2-1; D perhaps matches TRBD2 (6 bases). Germline loops: CDR1 SGHDT, CDR2 YYEEEE. The CDR3 has 16 amino acids. V lost 2 bases to trimming and J lost 4 bases, with 16 bases between them.

In its sample, this clone was seen a few times. V usage is TRBV6-5 and J usage is TRBJ2-3; 8 positions agree with TRBD1. Germline V gives CDR1 MNHEY, CDR2 SVGAGI. The CDR3 consists of 15 residues. V trimming: 5 bases; J trimming: 4 bases; junction bases outside the gene matches: 8. Here the CDR3 DNA reads TGTGCCAGCAGTACAAGGACAGGGTCCGCAGATACGCAGTATTTT. It is translated as CASSTRTGSADTQYF.

The V and J genes are TRBV4-3 and TRBJ1-2; 8 bases align to TRBD1. This CDR3 comprises 18 residues. V trimming: 4 bases; J trimming: 0 bases; junction bases outside the gene matches: 13. The germline V gene encodes CDR1 LGHNA and CDR2 YSLEER. Here the CDR3 DNA reads TGCGCCAGCAGCCCACCCCTGACAGGGGACCTTGCTAACTATGGCTACACCTTC. Translating it yields CASSPPLTGDLANYGYTF.

In this sample, this clone turned up a few times. The chain joins TRBV5-1 to TRBJ2-5; D remains unclear. There are 13 residues in the CDR3. Germline V gene data show CDR1 as SGHRS and CDR2 as YFSETQ. Trimming removed 0 bases at V and 5 bases at J, with 8 bases between. The CDR3 sequence is CASSLGQAETQYF. The DNA for the CDR3 is TGCGCCAGCAGCTTGGGCCAGGCCGAGACCCAGTACTTC.

The chain recombines TRBV19 with TRBJ2-2, with D possibly matching TRBD1 (5 bases). Germline values: CDR1 LNHDA, CDR2 SQIVND (reference sequence). The CDR3 spans 12 residues. Between the trimmed V and J ends, which lost 9 bases and 8 bases, there was a span of 13 bases. The CDR3 bases are TGTGCCAGCTCGCAGGGAATAGGGGAGCTGTTTTTT. It translates to CASSQGIGELFF. Filled out from reference TRBV19 and TRBJ2-2, the complete variable domain reads DGGITQSPKYLFRKEGQNVTLSCEQNLNHDAMYWYRQDPGQGLRLIYYSQIVNDFQKGDIAEGYSVSREKKESFPLTVTSAQKNPTAFYLCASSQGIGELFFGEGSRLTVL.

This clone was seen only a few times. The gene calls are TRBV27 and TRBJ2-7; a weak D match, TRBD1 (6 bases). Germline CDR1 MNHEY, CDR2 SMNVEV (reference sequence). V was pared by 3 bases and J by 5 bases, with 11 bases between. The CDR3 consists of 13 residues. CDR3 sequence reads: CASSFYGGNEQYF. The CDR3 DNA is TGTGCCAGCAGTTTTTATGGGGGCAACGAGCAGTACTTC.

V gene TRBV9 combines with J gene TRBJ2-5, with D perhaps matching TRBD2 (6 bases). Per the germline V gene, CDR1 is SGDLS and CDR2 is YYNGEE. This CDR3 has 16 residues. Trimming removed 1 base at V and 5 bases at J, with 18 bases between. The CDR3 reads CASSVRAAGWWETQYF. The CDR3, as DNA: TGTGCCAGCAGCGTACGTGCGGCGGGATGGTGGGAGACCCAGTACTTC.